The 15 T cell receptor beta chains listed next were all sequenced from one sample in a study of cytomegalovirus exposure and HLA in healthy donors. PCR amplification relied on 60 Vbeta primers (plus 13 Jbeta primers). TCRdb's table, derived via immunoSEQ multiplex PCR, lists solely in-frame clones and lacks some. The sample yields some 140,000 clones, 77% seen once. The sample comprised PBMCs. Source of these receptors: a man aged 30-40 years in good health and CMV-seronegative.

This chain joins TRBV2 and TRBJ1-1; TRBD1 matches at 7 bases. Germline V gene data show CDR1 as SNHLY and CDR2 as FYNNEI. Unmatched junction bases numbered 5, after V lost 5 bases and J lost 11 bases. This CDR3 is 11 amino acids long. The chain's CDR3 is CASSPGQSAFF. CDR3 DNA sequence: TGTGCCAGCAGTCCGGGACAGTCGGCTTTCTTT.

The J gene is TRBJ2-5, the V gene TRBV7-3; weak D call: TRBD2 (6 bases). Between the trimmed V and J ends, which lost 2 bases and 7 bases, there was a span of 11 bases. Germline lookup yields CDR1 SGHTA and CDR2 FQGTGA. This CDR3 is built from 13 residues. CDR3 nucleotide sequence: TGTGCCAGCAGCTTAGCGGGGTTTGGGACCCAGTACTTC. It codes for CASSLAGFGTQYF.

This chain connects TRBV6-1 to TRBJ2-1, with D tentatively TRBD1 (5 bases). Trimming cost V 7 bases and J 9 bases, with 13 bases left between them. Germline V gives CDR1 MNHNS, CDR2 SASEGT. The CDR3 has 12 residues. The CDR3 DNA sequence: TGTGCCAGCACAGCAGGGTGGGTTGAGCAGTTCTTC. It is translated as CASTAGWVEQFF.

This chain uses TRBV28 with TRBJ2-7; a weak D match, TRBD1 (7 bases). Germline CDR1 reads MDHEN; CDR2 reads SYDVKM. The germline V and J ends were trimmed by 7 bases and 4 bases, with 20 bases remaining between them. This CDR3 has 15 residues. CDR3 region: CASTPGQGGGYEQYF. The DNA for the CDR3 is TGTGCCAGCACCCCTGGCCAGGGGGGAGGTTACGAGCAGTACTTC.

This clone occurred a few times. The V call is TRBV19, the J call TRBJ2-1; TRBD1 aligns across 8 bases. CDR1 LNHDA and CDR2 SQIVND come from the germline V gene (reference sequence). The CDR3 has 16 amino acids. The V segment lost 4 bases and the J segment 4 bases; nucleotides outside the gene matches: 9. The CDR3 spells CASSTLAGTGYNEQFF. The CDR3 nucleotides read TGTGCCAGTAGTACCTTGGCCGGGACAGGTTACAATGAGCAGTTCTTC.

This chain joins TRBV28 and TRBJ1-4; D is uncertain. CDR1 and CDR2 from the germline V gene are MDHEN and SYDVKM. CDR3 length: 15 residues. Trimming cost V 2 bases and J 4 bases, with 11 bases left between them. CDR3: CASSLGRAGNEKLFF. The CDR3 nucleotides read TGTGCCAGCAGTTTAGGCAGAGCGGGTAATGAAAAACTGTTTTTT.

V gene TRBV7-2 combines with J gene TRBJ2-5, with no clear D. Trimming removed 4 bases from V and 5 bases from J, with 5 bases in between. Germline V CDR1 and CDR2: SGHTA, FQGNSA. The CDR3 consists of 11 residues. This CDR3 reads CASSSEETQYF. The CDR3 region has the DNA TGTGCCAGCAGCTCGGAGGAGACCCAGTACTTC.

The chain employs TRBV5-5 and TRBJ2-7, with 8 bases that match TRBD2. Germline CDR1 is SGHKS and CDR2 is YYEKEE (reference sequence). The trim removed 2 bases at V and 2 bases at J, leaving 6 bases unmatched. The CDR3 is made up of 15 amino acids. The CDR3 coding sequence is TGTGCCAGCAGCTTTAGCGGGAACACCCCCTACGAGCAGTACTTC. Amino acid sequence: CASSFSGNTPYEQYF.

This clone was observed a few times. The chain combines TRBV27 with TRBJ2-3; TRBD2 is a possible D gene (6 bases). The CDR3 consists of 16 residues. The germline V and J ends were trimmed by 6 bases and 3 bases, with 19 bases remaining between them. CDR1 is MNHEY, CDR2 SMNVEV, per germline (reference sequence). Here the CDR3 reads CASRYHPSEITDTQYF. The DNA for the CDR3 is TGTGCCAGCAGGTATCACCCTAGCGAAATAACAGATACGCAGTATTTT.

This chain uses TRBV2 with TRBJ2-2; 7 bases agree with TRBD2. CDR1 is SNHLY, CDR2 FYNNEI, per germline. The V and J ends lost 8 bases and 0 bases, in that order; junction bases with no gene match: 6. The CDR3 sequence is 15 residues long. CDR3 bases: TGTGCCAGCGGGGGGAGGGGAACGAACACCGGGGAGCTGTTTTTT. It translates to CASGGRGTNTGELFF.

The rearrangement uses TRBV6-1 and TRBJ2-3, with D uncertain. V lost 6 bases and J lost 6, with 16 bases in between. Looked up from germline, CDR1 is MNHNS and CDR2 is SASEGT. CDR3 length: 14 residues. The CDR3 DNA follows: TGTGCCAGCAGGCCCGACGAGGAGCCTGATACGCAGTATTTT. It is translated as CASRPDEEPDTQYF.

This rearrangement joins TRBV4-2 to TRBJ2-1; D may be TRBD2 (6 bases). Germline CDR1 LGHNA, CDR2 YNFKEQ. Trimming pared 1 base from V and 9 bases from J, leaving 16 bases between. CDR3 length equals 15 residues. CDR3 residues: CASSQGLELESEQFF. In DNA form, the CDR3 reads TGTGCCAGCAGCCAAGGACTAGAATTGGAGAGTGAGCAGTTCTTC.

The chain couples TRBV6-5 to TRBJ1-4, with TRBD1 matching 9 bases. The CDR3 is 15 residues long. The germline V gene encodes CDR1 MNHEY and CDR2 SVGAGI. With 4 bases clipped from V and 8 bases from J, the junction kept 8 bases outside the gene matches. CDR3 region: CASSFLQGAGEKLFF. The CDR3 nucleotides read TGTGCCAGCAGTTTTCTACAGGGGGCTGGGGAAAAACTGTTTTTT.

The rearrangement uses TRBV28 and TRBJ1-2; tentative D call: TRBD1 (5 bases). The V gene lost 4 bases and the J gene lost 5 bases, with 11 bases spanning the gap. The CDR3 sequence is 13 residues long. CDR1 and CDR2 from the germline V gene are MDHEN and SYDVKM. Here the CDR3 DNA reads TGTGCCAGCAGTTCCGAAGGGGAATATGGCTACACCTTC. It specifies CASSSEGEYGYTF.

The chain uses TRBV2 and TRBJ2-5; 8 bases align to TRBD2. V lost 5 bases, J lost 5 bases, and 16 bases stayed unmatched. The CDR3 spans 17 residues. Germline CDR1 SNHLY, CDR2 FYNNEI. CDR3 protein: CASSFSIAGPTEETQYF. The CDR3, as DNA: TGTGCCAGCAGTTTTTCTATAGCGGGACCGACGGAGGAGACCCAGTACTTC.